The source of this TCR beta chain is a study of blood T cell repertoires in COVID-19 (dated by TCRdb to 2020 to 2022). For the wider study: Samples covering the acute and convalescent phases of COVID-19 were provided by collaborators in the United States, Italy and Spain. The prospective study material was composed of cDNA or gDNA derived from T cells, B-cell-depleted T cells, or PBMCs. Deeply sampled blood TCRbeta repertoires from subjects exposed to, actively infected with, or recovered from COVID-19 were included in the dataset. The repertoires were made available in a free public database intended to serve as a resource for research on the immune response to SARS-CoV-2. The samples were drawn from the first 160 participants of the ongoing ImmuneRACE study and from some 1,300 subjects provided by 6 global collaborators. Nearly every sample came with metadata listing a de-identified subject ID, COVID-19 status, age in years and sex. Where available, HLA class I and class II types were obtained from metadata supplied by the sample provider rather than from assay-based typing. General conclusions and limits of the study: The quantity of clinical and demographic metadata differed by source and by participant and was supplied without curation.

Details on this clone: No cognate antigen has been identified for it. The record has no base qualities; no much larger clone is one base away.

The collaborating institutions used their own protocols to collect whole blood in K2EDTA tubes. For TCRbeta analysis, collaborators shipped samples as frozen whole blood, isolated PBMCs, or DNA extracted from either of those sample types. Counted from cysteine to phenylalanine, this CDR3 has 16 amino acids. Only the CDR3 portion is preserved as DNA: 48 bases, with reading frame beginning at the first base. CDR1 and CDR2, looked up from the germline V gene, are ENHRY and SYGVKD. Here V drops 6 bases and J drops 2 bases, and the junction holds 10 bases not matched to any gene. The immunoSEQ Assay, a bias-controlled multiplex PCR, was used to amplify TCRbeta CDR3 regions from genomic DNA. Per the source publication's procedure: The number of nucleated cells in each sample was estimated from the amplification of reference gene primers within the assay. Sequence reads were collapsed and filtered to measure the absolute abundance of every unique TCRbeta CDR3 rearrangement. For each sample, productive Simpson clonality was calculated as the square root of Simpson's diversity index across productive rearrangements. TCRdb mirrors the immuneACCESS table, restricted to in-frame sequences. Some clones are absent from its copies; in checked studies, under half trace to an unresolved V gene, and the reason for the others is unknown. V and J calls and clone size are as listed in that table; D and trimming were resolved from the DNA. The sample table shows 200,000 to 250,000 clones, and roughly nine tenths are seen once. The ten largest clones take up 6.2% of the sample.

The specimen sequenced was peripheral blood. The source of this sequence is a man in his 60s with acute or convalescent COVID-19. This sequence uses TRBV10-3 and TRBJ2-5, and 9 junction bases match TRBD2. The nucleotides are TGTGCCATCAGCCTATCAGCGGCGGGAGGGCAAGAGACCCAGTACTTC. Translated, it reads CAISLSAAGGQETQYF.